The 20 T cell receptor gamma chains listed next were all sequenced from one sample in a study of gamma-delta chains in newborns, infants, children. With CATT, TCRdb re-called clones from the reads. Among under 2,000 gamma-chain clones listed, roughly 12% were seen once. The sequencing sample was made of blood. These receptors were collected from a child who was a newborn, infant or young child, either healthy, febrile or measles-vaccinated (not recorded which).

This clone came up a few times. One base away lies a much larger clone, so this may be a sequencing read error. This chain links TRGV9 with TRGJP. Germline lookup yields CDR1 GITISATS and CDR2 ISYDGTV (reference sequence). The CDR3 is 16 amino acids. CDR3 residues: CALWEVGKLSKKIKVF. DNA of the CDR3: TGTGCCTTGTGGGAGGTGGGAAAGTTGAGCAAAAAAATCAAGGTATTT.

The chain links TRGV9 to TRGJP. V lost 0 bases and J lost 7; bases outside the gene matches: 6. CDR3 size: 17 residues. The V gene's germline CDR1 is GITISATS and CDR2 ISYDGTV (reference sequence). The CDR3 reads CALWEVRVELGKKIKVF. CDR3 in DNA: TGTGCCTTGTGGGAGGTGAGGGTGGAGTTGGGCAAAAAAATCAAGGTATTT.

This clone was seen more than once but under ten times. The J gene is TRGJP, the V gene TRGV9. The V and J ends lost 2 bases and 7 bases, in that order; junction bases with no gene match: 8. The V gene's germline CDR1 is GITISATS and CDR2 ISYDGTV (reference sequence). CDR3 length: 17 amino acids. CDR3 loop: CALWEEVGELGKKIKVF. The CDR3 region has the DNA TGTGCCTTGTGGGAGGAGGTGGGGGAGTTGGGCAAAAAAATCAAGGTATTT.

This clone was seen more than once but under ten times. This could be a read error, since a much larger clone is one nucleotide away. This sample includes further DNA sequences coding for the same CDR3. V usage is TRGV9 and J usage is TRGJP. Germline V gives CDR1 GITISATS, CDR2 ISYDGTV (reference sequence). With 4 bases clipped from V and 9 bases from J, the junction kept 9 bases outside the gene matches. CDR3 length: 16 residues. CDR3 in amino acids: CALWEVRGLGKKIKVF. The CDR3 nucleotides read TGTGCCTTGTGGGAAGTGCGCGGGTTGGGCAAAAAAATCAAGGTATTT.

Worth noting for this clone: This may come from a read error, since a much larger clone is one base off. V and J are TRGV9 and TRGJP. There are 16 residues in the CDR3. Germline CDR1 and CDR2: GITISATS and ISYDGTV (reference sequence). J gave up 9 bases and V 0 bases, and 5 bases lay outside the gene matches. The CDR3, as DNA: TGTGCCTTGTGGGAGGTGCTGATGTTGGGCAAAAAAATCAAGGTATTT. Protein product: CALWEVLMLGKKIKVF.

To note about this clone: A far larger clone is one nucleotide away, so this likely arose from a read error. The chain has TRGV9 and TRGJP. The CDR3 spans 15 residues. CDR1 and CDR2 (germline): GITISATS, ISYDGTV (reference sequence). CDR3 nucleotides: TGTGCCTCGTGGGAGGTGGAGTTGGGCAAAAAAATCAAGGTATTT. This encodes CASWEVELGKKIKVF.

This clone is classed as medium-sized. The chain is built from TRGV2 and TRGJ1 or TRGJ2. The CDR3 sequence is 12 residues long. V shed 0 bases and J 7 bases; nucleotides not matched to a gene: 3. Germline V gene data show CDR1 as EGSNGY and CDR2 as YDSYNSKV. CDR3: CATWDGPYKKLF. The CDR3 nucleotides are TGTGCCACCTGGGACGGGCCCTATAAGAAACTCTTT.

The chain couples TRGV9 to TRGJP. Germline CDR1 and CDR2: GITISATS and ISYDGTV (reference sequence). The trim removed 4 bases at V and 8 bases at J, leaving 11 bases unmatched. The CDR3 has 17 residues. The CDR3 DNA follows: TGTGCCTTGTGGGACCGGAAGGGGAAGTTGGGCAAAAAAATCAAGGTATTT. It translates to CALWDRKGKLGKKIKVF.

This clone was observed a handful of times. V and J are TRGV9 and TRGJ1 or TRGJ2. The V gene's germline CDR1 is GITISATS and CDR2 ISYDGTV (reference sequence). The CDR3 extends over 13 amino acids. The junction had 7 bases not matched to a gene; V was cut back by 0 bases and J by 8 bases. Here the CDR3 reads CALWEVCGNKKLF. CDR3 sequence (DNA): TGTGCCTTGTGGGAGGTGTGCGGGAATAAGAAACTCTTT.

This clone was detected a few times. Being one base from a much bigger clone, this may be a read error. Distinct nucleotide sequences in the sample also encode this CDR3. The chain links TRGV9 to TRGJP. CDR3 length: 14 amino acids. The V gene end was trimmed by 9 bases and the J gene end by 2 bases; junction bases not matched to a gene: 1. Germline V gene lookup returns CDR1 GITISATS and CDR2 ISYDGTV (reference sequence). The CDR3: CALRQELGKKIKVF. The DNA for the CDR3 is TGTGCCTTGAGGCAAGAGTTGGGCAAAAAAATCAAGGTATTT.

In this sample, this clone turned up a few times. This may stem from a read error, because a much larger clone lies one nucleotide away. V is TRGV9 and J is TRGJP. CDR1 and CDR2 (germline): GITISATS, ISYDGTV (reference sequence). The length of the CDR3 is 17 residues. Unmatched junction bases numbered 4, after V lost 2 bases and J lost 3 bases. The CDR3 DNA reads TGTGCCTTGTGGGAGGAGCCGCAAGAGTTGGGCAAAAAAATCAAGGTATTT. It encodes CALWEEPQELGKKIKVF.

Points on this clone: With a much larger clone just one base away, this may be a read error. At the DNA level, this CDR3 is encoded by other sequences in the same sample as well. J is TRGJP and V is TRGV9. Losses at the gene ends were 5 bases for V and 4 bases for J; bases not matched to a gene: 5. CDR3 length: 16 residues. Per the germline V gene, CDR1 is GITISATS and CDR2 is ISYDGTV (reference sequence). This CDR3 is CALWGIQELGKKIKVF. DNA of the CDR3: TGTGCCTTGTGGGGGATACAAGAGTTGGGCAAAAAAATCAAGGTATTT.

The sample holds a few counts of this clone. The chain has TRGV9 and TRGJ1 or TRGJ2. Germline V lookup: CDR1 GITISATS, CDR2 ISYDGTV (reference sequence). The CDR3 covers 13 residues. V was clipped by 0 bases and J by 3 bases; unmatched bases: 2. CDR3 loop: CALWEVPYYKKLF. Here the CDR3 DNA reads TGTGCCTTGTGGGAGGTGCCTTATTATAAGAAACTCTTT.

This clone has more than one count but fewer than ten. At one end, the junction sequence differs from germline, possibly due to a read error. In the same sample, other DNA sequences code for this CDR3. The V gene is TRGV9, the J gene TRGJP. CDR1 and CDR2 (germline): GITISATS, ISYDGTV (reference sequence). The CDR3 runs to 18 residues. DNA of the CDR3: TGCGCCTTGTGGGAGGTGCATTATGCGGGGTTGGGCAAAAAAATCAAGGTATTT. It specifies CALWEVHYAGLGKKIKVF.

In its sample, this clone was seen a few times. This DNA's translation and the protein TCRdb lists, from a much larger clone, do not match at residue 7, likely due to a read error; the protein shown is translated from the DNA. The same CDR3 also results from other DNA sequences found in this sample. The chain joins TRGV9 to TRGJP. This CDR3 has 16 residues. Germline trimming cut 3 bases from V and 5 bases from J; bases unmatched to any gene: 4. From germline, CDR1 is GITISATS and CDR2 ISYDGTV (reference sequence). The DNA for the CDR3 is TGTGCCTTGTGGGAGTTTGAAGAGTTGGGCAAAAAAATCAAGGTATTT. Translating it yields CALWEFEELGKKIKVF.

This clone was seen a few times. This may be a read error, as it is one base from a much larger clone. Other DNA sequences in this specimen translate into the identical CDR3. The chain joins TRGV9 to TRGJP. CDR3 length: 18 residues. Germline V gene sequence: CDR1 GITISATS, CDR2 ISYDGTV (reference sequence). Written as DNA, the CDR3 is TGTGCCTTGTGGGAGGAGGATCAGGGGGAGTTGGGCAAAAAAATCAAGGTGTTT. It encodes CALWEEDQGELGKKIKVF.

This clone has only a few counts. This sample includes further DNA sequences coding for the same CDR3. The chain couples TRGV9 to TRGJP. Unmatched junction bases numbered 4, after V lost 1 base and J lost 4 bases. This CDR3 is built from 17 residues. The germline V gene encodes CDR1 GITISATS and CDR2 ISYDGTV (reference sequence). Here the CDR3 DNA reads TGTGCCTTGTGGGAGGTTTCCCAAGAGTTGGGCAAAAAAATCAAGGTATTT. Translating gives CALWEVSQELGKKIKVF.

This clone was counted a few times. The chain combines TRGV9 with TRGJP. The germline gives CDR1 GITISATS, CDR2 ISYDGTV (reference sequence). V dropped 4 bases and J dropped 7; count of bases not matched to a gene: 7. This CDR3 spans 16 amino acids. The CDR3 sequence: CALWDVVELGKKIKVF. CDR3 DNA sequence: TGTGCCTTGTGGGACGTCGTGGAGTTGGGCAAAAAAATCAAGGTATTT.

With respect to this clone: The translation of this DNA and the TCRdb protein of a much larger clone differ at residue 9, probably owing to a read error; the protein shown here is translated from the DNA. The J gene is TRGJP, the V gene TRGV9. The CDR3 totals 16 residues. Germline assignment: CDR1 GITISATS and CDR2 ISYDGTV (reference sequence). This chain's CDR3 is CALWEGQESGKKIKVF. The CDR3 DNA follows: TGTGCCTTGTGGGAGGGCCAAGAGTCGGGCAAAAAAATCAAGGTATTT.

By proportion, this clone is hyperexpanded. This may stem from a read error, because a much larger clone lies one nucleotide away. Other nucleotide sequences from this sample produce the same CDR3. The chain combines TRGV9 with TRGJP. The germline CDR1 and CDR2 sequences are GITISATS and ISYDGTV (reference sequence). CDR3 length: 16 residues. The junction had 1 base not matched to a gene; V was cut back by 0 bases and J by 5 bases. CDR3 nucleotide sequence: TGTGCCTTGTGGGAGGTGAAAGAGTTGGGCAAAAAAATCAAGGTATTT. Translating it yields CALWEVKELGKKIKVF.